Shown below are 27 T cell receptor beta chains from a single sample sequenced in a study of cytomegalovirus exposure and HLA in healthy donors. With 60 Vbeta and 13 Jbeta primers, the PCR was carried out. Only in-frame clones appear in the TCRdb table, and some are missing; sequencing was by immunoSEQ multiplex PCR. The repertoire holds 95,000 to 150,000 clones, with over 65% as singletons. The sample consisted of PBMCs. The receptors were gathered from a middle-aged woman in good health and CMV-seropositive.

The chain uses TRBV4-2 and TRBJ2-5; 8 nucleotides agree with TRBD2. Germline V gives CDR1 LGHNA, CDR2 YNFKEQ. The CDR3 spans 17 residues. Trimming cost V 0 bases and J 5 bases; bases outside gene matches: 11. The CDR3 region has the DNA TGTGCCAGCAGCCAAGATGGAACGGGGGGGCTATGGGAGACCCAGTACTTC. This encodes CASSQDGTGGLWETQYF.

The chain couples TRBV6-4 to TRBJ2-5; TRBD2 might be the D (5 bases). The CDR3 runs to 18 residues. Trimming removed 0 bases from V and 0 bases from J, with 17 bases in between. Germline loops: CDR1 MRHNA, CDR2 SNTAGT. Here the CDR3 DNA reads TGTGCCAGCAGTGACTCGATTAGGTCGCGGAGGTACCAAGAGACCCAGTACTTC. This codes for CASSDSIRSRRYQETQYF.

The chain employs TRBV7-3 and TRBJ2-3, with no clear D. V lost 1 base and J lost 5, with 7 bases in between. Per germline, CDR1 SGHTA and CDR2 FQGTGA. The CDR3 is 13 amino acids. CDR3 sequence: CASSLIPGDTQYF. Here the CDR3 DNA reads TGTGCCAGCAGCTTAATTCCCGGAGATACGCAGTATTTT.

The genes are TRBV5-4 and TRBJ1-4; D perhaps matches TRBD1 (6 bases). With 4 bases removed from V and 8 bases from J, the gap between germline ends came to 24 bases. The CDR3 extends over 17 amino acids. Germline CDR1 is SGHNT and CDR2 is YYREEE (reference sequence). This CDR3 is CASSPQGGVQGPEKLFF. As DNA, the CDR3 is TGTGCCAGCAGCCCGCAAGGGGGGGTGCAGGGCCCAGAAAAACTGTTTTTT.

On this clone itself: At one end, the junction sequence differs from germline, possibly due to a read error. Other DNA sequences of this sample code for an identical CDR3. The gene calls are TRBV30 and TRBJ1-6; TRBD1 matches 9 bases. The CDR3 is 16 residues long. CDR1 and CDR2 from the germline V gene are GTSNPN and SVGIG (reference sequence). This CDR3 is CACQGQGSSYNSPLHF. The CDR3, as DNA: TGTGCCTGCCAGGGACAGGGAAGCTCCTATAATTCCCCCCTCCACTTT.

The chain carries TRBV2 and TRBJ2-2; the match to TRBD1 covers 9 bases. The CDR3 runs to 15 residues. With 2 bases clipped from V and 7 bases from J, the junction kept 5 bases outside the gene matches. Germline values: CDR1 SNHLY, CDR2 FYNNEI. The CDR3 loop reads CASSETGGAGGELFF. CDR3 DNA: TGTGCCAGCAGTGAAACAGGGGGCGCGGGCGGGGAGCTGTTTTTT.

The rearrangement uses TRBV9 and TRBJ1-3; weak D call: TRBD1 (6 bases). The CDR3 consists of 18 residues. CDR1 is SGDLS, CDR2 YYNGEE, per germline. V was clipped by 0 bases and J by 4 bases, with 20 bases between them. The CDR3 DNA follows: TGTGCCAGCAGCGTAGCCAACCCAGCGGGGGCGGAAGGAAACACCATATATTTT. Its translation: CASSVANPAGAEGNTIYF.

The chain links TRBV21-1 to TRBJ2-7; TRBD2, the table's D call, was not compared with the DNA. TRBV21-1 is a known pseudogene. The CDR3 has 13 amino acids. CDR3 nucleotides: TGTGCCAGCAGGGCGGGCGGGACCTACGAGCAGTACTTC. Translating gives CASRAGGTYEQYF.

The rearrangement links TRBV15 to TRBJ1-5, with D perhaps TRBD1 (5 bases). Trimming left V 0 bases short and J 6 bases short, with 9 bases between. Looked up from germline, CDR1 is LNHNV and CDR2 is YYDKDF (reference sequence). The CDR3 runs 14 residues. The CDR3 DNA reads TGTGCCACCAGCAGAGACTCAGGGTCTCAGCCCCAGCATTTT. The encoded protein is CATSRDSGSQPQHF. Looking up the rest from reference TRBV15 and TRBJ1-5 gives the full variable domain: DAMVIQNPRYQVTQFGKPVTLSCSQTLNHNVMYWYQQKSSQAPKLLFHYYDKDFNNEADTPDNFQSRRPNTSFCFLDIRSPGLGDTAMYLCATSRDSGSQPQHFGDGTRLSIL.

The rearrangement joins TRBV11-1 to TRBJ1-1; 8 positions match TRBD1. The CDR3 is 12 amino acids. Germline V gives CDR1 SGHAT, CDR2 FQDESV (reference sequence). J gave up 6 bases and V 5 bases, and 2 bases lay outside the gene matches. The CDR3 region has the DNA TGTGCCAGCAGCCCACAGGGGGCTGAAGCTTTCTTT. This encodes CASSPQGAEAFF.

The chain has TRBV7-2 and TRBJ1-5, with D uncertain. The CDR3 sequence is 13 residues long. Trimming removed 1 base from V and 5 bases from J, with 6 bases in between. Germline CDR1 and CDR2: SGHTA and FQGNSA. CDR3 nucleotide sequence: TGTGCCAGCAGCTTAGGGACTTATCAGCCCCAGCATTTT. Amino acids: CASSLGTYQPQHF. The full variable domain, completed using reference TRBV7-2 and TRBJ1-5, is GAGVSQSPSNKVTEKGKDVELRCDPISGHTALYWYRQSLGQGLEFLIYFQGNSAPDKSGLPSDRFSAERTGGSVSTLTIQRTQQEDSAVYLCASSLGTYQPQHFGDGTRLSIL.

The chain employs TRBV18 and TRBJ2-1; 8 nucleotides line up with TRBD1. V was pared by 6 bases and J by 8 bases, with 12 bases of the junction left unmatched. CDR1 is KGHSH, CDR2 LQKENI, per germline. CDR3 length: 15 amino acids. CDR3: CASSPTGASTDEQFF. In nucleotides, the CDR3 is TGTGCCAGCTCGCCGACAGGGGCTTCTACGGATGAGCAGTTCTTC. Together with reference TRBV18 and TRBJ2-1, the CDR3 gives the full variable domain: NAGVMQNPRHLVRRRGQEARLRCSPMKGHSHVYWYRQLPEEGLKFMVYLQKENIIDESGMPKERFSAEFPKEGPSILRIQQVVRGDSAAYFCASSPTGASTDEQFFGPGTRLTVL.

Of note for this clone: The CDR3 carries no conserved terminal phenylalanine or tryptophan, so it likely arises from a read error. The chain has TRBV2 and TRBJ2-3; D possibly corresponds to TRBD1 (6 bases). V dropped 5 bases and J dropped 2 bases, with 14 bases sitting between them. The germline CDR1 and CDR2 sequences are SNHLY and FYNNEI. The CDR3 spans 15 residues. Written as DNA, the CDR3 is TGTGCCAGCAGTCTACAGGGTGTCGACACAGATACGCAGTATCTT. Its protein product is CASSLQGVDTDTQYL.

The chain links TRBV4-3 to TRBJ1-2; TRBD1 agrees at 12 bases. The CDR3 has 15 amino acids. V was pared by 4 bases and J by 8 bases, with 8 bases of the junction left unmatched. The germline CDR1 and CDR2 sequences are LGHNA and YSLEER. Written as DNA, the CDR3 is TGCGCCAGCAGCCCGCAGGGGACAGGGGGCTTAGGCTACACCTTC. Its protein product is CASSPQGTGGLGYTF.

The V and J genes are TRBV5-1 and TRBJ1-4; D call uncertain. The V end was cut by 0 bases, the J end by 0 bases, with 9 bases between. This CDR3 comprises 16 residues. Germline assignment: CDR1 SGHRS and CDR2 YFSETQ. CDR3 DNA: TGCGCCAGCAGCTTGGCCTATAGTGCAACTAATGAAAAACTGTTTTTT. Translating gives CASSLAYSATNEKLFF.

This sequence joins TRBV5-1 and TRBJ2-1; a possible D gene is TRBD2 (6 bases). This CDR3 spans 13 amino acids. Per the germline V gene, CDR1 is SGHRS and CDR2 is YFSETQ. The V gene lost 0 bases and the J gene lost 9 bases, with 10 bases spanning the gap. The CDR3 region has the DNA TGCGCCAGCAGCTTGGAAAGGGGAGGTGAGCAGTTCTTC. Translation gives CASSLERGGEQFF.

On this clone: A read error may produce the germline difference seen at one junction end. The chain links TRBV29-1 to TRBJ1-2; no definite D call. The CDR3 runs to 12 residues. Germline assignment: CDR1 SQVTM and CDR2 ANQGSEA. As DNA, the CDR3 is TGCAGCGTTGAATTCCCCGCCTACTTAGAAATCTTC. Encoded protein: CSVEFPAYLEIF.

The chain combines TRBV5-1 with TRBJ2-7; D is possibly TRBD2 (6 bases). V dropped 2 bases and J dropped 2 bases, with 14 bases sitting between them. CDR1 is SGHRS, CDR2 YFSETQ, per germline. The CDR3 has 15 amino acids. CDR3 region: CASSFVGGKAYEQYF. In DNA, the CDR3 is TGCGCCAGCAGCTTCGTCGGGGGTAAAGCCTACGAGCAGTACTTC.

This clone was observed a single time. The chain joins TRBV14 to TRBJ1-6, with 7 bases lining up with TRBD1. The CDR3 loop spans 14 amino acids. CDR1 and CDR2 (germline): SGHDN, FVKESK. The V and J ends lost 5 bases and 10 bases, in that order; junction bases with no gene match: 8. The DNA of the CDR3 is TGTGCCAGCAGCACCCATACAGGGGCCTCACCCCTCCACTTT. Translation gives CASSTHTGASPLHF.

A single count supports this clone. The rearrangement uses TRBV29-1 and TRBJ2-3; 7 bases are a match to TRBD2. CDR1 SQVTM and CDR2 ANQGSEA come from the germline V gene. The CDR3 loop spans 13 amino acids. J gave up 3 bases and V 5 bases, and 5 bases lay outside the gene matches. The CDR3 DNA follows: TGCAGCGTTCTAGGGAGGGGTACAGATACGCAGTATTTT. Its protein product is CSVLGRGTDTQYF.

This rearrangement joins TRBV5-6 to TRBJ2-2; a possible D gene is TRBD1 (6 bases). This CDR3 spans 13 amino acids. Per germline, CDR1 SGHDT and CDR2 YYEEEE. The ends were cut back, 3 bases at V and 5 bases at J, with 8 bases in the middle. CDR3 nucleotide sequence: TGTGCCAGCAGCTCAGGGGTAACCGGGGAGCTGTTTTTT. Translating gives CASSSGVTGELFF.

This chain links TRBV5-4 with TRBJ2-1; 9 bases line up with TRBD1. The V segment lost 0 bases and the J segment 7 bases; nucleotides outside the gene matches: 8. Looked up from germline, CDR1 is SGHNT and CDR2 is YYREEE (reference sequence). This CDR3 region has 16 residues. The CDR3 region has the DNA TGTGCCAGCAGCTTGGCTACAGGGGGCTTTAGGAATGAGCAGTTCTTC. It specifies CASSLATGGFRNEQFF.

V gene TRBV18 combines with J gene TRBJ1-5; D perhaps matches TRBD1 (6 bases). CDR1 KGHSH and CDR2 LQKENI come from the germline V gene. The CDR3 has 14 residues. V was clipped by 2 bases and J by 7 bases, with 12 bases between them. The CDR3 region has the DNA TGTGCCAGCTCACCAGGCGGGGGGGGCCAGCCCCAGCATTTT. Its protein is CASSPGGGGQPQHF.

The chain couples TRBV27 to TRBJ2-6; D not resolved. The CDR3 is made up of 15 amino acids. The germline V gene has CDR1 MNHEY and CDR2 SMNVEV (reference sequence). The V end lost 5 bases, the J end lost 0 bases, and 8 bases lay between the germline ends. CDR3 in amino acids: CASSPLPSGANVLTF. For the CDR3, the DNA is TGTGCCAGCAGTCCTCTACCCTCTGGGGCCAACGTCCTGACTTTC.

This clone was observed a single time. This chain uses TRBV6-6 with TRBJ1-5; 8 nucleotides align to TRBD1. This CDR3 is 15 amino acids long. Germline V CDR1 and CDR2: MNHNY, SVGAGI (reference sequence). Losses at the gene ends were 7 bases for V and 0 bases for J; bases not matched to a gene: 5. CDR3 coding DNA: TGTGCCAGCAAACAGGGGGAATTTAGCAATCAGCCCCAGCATTTT. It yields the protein CASKQGEFSNQPQHF.

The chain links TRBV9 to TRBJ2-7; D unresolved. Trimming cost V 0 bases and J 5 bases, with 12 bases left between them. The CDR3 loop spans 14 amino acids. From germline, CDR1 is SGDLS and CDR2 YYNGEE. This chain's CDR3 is CASSVAPGFHEQYF. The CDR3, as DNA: TGTGCCAGCAGCGTAGCTCCCGGGTTCCACGAGCAGTACTTC. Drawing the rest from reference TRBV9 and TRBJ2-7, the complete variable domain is DSGVTQTPKHLITATGQRVTLRCSPRSGDLSVYWYQQSLDQGLQFLIQYYNGEERAKGNILERFSAQQFPDLHSELNLSSLELGDSALYFCASSVAPGFHEQYFGPGTRLTVT.

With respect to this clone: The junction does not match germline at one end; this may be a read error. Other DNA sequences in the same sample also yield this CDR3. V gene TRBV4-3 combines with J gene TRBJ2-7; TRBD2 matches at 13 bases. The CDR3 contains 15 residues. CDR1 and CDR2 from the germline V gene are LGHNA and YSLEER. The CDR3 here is CASSQGTSGRYEQYF. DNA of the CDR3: TGCGCCAGCAGCCAAGGGACTAGCGGGAGATACGAGCAGTATTTC.